This entry is about one TCR beta chain. Methods used by the authors: How many nucleated cells were present was estimated from reference gene primer amplification. Measured with immunoSEQ multiplex PCR; TCRdb has only the in-frame clones, and not every one. That table furnishes V, J and clone size, whereas the DNA furnished D and trimming. The repertoire consists of roughly 250,000 clones, with roughly nine tenths occurring once and the leading ten covering about 12%. The data originate from a study of blood T cell repertoires in COVID-19. Across the whole study: The origin of the acute and convalescent COVID-19 samples was the United States, Italy and Spain.

The ends were cut back, 0 bases at V and 0 bases at J, with 17 bases in the middle. Germline CDR1 MRHNA, CDR2 SNTAGT. This CDR3 has 19 amino acids. A Seattle source enrolled patients during active infection and followed them longitudinally. Material for sequencing was peripheral blood. This sequence originates from a woman between 25 and 40 years old with COVID-19, enrolled during active disease. This chain connects TRBV6-4 to TRBJ2-2; tentatively, D is TRBD1 (6 bases). This CDR3 is CASSDSNAQGLTNTGELFF. The CDR3 DNA follows: TGTGCCAGCAGTGACTCGAACGCACAGGGTTTAACGAACACCGGGGAGCTGTTTTTT.